What follows are 7 T cell receptor beta chains derived from one specimen sequenced in a study of blood T cell repertoires in COVID-19. Some clones are missing from TCRdb's copy, which holds only in-frame ones; the method was immunoSEQ multiplex PCR. The top ten clones hold roughly 32% of a sample with just under 85,000 clones, over 80% of them seen once. Sequences were obtained from peripheral blood. These receptors were taken from an elderly woman with acute or convalescent COVID-19.

The chain joins TRBV5-5 to TRBJ1-1; D is perhaps TRBD1 (6 bases). The CDR3 totals 16 residues. Germline values: CDR1 SGHKS, CDR2 YYEKEE (reference sequence). V lost 5 bases, J lost 0 bases, and 17 bases lay in between. CDR3: CASRAEGGPMNTEAFF. CDR3 sequence (DNA): TGTGCCAGCAGGGCTGAGGGGGGGCCCATGAACACTGAAGCTTTCTTT.

The chain links TRBV5-4 to TRBJ2-2; a possible D gene is TRBD2 (6 bases). From germline, CDR1 is SGHNT and CDR2 YYREEE (reference sequence). V lost 3 bases to trimming and J lost 6 bases, with 18 bases between them. This CDR3 is 16 amino acids long. DNA for the CDR3: TGTGCCAGCAGCTCTAGGGTGGAGGGGAAGGCCGGGGAGCTGTTTTTT. Translated, it gives CASSSRVEGKAGELFF.

The J gene is TRBJ1-3, the V gene TRBV30, with D unclear. Trimming left V 1 base short and J 2 bases short, with 6 bases between. The CDR3 runs to 13 residues. Germline loops: CDR1 GTSNPN, CDR2 SVGIG (reference sequence). For the CDR3, the DNA is TGTGCCTGGAGTGCAACAACTGGAAACACCATATATTTT. Its protein is CAWSATTGNTIYF.

The chain couples TRBV29-1 to TRBJ2-5; TRBD2 matches at 9 bases. This CDR3 has 14 residues. V trimming: 2 bases; J trimming: 4 bases; junction bases outside the gene matches: 5. Germline CDR1 is SQVTM and CDR2 is ANQGSEA. This CDR3 is CSVERSGSGETQYF. DNA of the CDR3: TGCAGCGTTGAACGTAGCGGGAGCGGAGAGACCCAGTACTTC.

V and J are TRBV7-2 and TRBJ2-5; 8 positions match TRBD1. This CDR3 region has 15 residues. With 5 bases clipped from V and 5 bases from J, the junction kept 10 bases outside the gene matches. In germline, CDR1 is SGHTA, CDR2 FQGNSA. The DNA of the CDR3 is TGTGCCAGCAGCACCCAGGGGGCGCTCGGGGAGACCCAGTACTTC. Translation gives CASSTQGALGETQYF. Supplemented by reference TRBV7-2 and TRBJ2-5, the full variable domain reads GAGVSQSPSNKVTEKGKDVELRCDPISGHTALYWYRQSLGQGLEFLIYFQGNSAPDKSGLPSDRFSAERTGGSVSTLTIQRTQQEDSAVYLCASSTQGALGETQYFGPGTRLLVL.

This chain joins TRBV3-1 (or the pseudogene TRBV3-2) and TRBJ2-7, with TRBD1 matching over 9 bases. V was clipped by 2 bases and J by 6 bases; unmatched bases: 5. Germline CDR1 is LGHDT and CDR2 is YNNKEL (reference sequence). The CDR3 length is 14 residues. The CDR3 here is CASSQPGTGSEQYF. DNA of the CDR3: TGTGCCAGCAGCCAACCCGGGACAGGGTCCGAGCAGTACTTC.

V is TRBV29-1 and J is TRBJ1-4, with 9 bases matching TRBD1. Germline lookup yields CDR1 SQVTM and CDR2 ANQGSEA. This CDR3 is built from 16 residues. The V gene end was trimmed by 7 bases and the J gene end by 1 base; junction bases not matched to a gene: 10. The CDR3 nucleotides are TGCAGCGCTCCCCGGGACAGGGAGGGAACTAATGAAAAACTGTTTTTT. Residues: CSAPRDREGTNEKLFF.